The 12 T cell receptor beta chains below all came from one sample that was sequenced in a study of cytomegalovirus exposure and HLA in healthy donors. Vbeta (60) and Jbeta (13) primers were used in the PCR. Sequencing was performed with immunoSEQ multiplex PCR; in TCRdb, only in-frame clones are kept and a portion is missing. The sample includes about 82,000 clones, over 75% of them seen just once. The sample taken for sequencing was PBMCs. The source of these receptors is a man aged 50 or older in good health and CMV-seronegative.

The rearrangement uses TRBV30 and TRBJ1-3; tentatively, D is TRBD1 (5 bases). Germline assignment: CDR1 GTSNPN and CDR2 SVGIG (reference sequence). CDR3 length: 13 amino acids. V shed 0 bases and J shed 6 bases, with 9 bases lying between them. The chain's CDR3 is CAWSVGGANTIYF. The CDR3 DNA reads TGTGCCTGGAGTGTAGGCGGGGCAAACACCATATATTTT. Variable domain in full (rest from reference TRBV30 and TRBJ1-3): SQTIHQWPATLVQPVGSPLSLECTVEGTSNPNLYWYRQAAGRGLQLLFYSVGIGQISSEVPQNLSASRPQDRQFILSSKKLLLSDSGFYLCAWSVGGANTIYFGEGSWLTVV.

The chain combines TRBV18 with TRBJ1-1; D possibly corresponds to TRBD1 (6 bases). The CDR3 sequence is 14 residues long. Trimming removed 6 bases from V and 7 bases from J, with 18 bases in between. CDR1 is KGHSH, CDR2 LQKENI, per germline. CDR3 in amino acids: CASSKIGQYLEAFF. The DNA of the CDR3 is TGTGCCAGCTCCAAAATCGGACAGTACCTTGAAGCTTTCTTT.

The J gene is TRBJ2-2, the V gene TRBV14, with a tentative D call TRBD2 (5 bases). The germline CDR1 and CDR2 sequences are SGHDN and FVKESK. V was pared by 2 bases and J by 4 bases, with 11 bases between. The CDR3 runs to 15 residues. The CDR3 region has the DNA TGTGCCAGCAGCCAACTTCGGGGTGGCACCGGGGAGCTGTTTTTT. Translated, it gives CASSQLRGGTGELFF.

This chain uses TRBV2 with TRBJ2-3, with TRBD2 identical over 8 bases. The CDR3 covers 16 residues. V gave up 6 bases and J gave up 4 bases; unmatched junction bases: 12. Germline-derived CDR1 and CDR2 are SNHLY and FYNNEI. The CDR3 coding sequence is TGTGCCAGCAGCCAACGGGGGGGGGCCGTCTCAGATACGCAGTATTTT. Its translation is CASSQRGGAVSDTQYF.

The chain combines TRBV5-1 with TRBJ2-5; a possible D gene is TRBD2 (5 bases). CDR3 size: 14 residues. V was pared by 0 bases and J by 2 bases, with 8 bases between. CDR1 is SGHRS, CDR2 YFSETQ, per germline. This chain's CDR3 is CASSLVRGQETQYF. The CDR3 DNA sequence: TGCGCCAGCAGCTTGGTCCGGGGTCAAGAGACCCAGTACTTC.

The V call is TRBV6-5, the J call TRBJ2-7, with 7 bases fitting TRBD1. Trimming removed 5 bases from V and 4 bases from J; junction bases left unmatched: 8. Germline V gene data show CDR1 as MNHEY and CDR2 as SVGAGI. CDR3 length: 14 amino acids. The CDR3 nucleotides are TGTGCCAGCAGTAAAGATAGGGGACAGTACGAGCAGTACTTC. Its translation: CASSKDRGQYEQYF.

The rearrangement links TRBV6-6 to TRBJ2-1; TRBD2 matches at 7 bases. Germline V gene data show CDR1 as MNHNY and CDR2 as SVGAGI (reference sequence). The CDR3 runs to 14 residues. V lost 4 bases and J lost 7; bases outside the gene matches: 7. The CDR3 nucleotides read TGTGCCAGCAGTTCAGCGGGGTTTGGGAATGAGCAGTTCTTC. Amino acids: CASSSAGFGNEQFF.

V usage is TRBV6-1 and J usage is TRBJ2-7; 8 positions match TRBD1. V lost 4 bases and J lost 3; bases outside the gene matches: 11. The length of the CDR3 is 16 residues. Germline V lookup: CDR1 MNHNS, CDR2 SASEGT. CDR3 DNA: TGTGCCAGCAGTGGTACCAGGGACAGGCAATTCTACGAGCAGTACTTC. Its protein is CASSGTRDRQFYEQYF.

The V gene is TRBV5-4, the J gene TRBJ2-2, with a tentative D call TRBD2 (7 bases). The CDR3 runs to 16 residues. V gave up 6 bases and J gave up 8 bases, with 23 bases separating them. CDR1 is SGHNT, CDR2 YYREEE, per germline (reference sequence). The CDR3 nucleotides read TGTGCCAGCACCACCCCCCTAACGGGGGGCCGGGGGGAGCTGTTTTTT. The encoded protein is CASTTPLTGGRGELFF.

CDR3 residues: CATSHTTGGTAGNTIYF. The DNA of the CDR3 is TGTGCCACCTCGCATACTACAGGGGGAACAGCTGGAAACACCATATATTTT. The chain couples TRBV18 to TRBJ1-3, with TRBD1 matching over 8 bases. Germline CDR1 KGHSH, CDR2 LQKENI. This CDR3 is built from 17 residues. V shed 10 bases and J 2 bases; nucleotides not matched to a gene: 16.

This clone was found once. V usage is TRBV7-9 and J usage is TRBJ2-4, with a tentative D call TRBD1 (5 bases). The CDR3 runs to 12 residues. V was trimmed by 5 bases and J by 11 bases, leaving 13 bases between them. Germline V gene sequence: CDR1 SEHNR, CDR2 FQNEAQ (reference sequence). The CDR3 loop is CASSLNRILQYF. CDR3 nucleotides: TGTGCCAGCAGCCTAAACAGGATCCTTCAGTACTTC.

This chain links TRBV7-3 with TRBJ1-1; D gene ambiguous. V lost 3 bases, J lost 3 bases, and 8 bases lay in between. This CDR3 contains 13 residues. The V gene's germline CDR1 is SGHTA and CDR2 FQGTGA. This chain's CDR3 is CASSFLGDTEAFF. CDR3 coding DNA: TGTGCCAGCAGCTTCCTCGGGGACACTGAAGCTTTCTTT.